This passage covers 16 T cell receptor beta chains from one sample sequenced in a study of T cell responses to AZD1222 COVID-19 vaccine. TCRdb's copy holds only in-frame clones and misses some; the assay was immunoSEQ multiplex PCR. The top ten hold over 15% of the sample, which has 120,000 or so clones, 88% seen once. This specimen was peripheral blood, taken on day 0 of MenACWY control vaccination. The receptors derive from an adult in good health.

The gene calls are TRBV19 and TRBJ2-3; 10 positions match TRBD2. The CDR3 sequence is 16 residues long. CDR1 and CDR2 (germline): LNHDA, SQIVND (reference sequence). The J segment lost 6 bases and the V segment lost 2 bases, leaving 8 bases of the junction unmatched. CDR3 DNA sequence: TGTGCCAGTAGTATAACCTCTAGCGGGAGTGGCGATACGCAGTATTTT. Its protein is CASSITSSGSGDTQYF. The full variable domain, in which reference TRBV19 and TRBJ2-3 provide the parts outside the CDR3, is DGGITQSPKYLFRKEGQNVTLSCEQNLNHDAMYWYRQDPGQGLRLIYYSQIVNDFQKGDIAEGYSVSREKKESFPLTVTSAQKNPTAFYLCASSITSSGSGDTQYFGPGTRLTVL.

The chain uses TRBV2 and TRBJ2-7; D is undetermined. CDR3 length: 13 residues. Trimming removed 6 bases at V and 3 bases at J, with 12 bases between. Germline CDR1 SNHLY, CDR2 FYNNEI. As DNA, the CDR3 is TGTGCCAGCAGCCTAAAGCCCAGCTACGAGCAGTACTTC. It encodes CASSLKPSYEQYF.

The V call is TRBV7-3, the J call TRBJ2-6, with unresolved D. Trimming removed 4 bases from V and 0 bases from J, with 7 bases in between. Per germline, CDR1 SGHTA and CDR2 FQGTGA. The CDR3 sequence is 15 residues long. Here the CDR3 DNA reads TGTGCCAGCAGCTCCGGCATCTCTGGGGCCAACGTCCTGACTTTC. It is translated as CASSSGISGANVLTF.

The rearrangement links TRBV6-4 to TRBJ2-1; perhaps TRBD2 as D (6 bases). The CDR3 contains 14 residues. Trimming took off 3 bases at V and 7 bases at J, with 13 bases between the two ends. Germline-derived CDR1 and CDR2 are MRHNA and SNTAGT. This chain's CDR3 is CASSEGRECNEQFF. CDR3 bases: TGTGCCAGCAGTGAAGGACGGGAGTGTAATGAGCAGTTCTTC.

CDR3 DNA sequence: TGTGCCAGCACCTGGTCGGGGGAGGTCACCGGGGAGCTGTTTTTT. Translated: CASTWSGEVTGELFF. The V gene is TRBV6-5, the J gene TRBJ2-2; TRBD2 is a possible D gene (6 bases). Trimming cost V 7 bases and J 4 bases, with 16 bases left between them. The CDR3 is 15 residues long. Germline loops: CDR1 MNHEY, CDR2 SVGAGI.

The chain recombines TRBV27 with TRBJ2-1, with D perhaps matching TRBD2 (6 bases). The germline V gene encodes CDR1 MNHEY and CDR2 SMNVEV (reference sequence). The ends were cut back, 5 bases at V and 0 bases at J, with 11 bases in the middle. The CDR3 length is 15 residues. The CDR3 is CASSLSGRSYNEQFF. For the CDR3, the DNA is TGTGCCAGCAGTCTAAGCGGGCGCTCCTACAATGAGCAGTTCTTC.

V is TRBV5-1 and J is TRBJ2-2; the match to TRBD2 covers 8 bases. The V gene's germline CDR1 is SGHRS and CDR2 YFSETQ. The junction had 4 bases not matched to a gene; V was cut back by 0 bases and J by 6 bases. The CDR3 consists of 15 residues. In DNA, the CDR3 is TGCGCCAGCAGCTTGGTTAGCGGGATTGCCGGGGAGCTGTTTTTT. Translation gives CASSLVSGIAGELFF. Using reference TRBV5-1 and TRBJ2-2 for the parts outside the CDR3, the full variable domain is KAGVTQTPRYLIKTRGQQVTLSCSPISGHRSVSWYQQTPGQGLQFLFEYFSETQRNKGNFPGRFSGRQFSNSRSEMNVSTLELGDSALYLCASSLVSGIAGELFFGEGSRLTVL.

This sequence joins TRBV5-1 and TRBJ2-1; the match to TRBD1 covers 7 bases. Per germline, CDR1 SGHRS and CDR2 YFSETQ. The CDR3 runs to 15 residues. The V gene end was trimmed by 3 bases and the J gene end by 0 bases; junction bases not matched to a gene: 3. CDR3 protein: CASSSGTASYNEQFF. The CDR3 DNA is TGCGCCAGCAGCTCCGGGACAGCCTCCTACAATGAGCAGTTCTTC.

V is TRBV29-1 and J is TRBJ2-7; 7 bases fit TRBD2. V dropped 4 bases and J dropped 4; count of bases not matched to a gene: 4. CDR3 length: 12 residues. Germline values: CDR1 SQVTM, CDR2 ANQGSEA. This chain's CDR3 is CSVGGSIYEQYF. The CDR3 DNA follows: TGCAGCGTTGGCGGGAGTATTTACGAGCAGTACTTC.

The chain joins TRBV18 to TRBJ2-5; 10 bases match TRBD2. The CDR3 is 17 residues long. Germline V gene lookup returns CDR1 KGHSH and CDR2 LQKENI. V was pared by 3 bases and J by 2 bases, with 9 bases of the junction left unmatched. This chain's CDR3 is CASSPRPGLAKQETQYF. DNA of the CDR3: TGTGCCAGCTCACCGAGGCCGGGACTAGCGAAACAAGAGACCCAGTACTTC.

The CDR3 is CASSQDHTEQYF. The CDR3 bases are TGTGCCAGCAGCCAAGATCATACAGAGCAGTACTTC. The V call is TRBV3-1 (or the pseudogene TRBV3-2), the J call TRBJ2-7; D unresolved. Looked up from germline, CDR1 is LGHDT and CDR2 is YNNKEL (reference sequence). V was trimmed by 0 bases and J by 7 bases, leaving 7 bases between them. This CDR3 is built from 12 residues.

The rearrangement joins TRBV5-6 to TRBJ2-1; 9 bases fit TRBD1. The V gene end was trimmed by 1 base and the J gene end by 5 bases; junction bases not matched to a gene: 7. The CDR3 is 16 amino acids. The V gene's germline CDR1 is SGHDT and CDR2 YYEEEE. The CDR3 region has the DNA TGTGCCAGCAGCTTGACCCACAGGGGGCCCCACAATGAGCAGTTCTTC. It encodes CASSLTHRGPHNEQFF.

V gene TRBV15 combines with J gene TRBJ1-5, with D unresolved. The germline V and J ends were trimmed by 0 bases and 3 bases, with 18 bases remaining between them. The CDR3 is 18 amino acids. CDR1 LNHNV and CDR2 YYDKDF come from the germline V gene (reference sequence). The CDR3 bases are TGTGCCACCAGCAGAGAAGAGATAGGAGGCAGGAACAATCAGCCCCAGCATTTT. It encodes CATSREEIGGRNNQPQHF. Using reference TRBV15 and TRBJ1-5 for the parts outside the CDR3, the full variable domain is DAMVIQNPRYQVTQFGKPVTLSCSQTLNHNVMYWYQQKSSQAPKLLFHYYDKDFNNEADTPDNFQSRRPNTSFCFLDIRSPGLGDTAMYLCATSREEIGGRNNQPQHFGDGTRLSIL.

V gene TRBV5-1 combines with J gene TRBJ2-7, with D uncertain. The CDR3 is made up of 13 amino acids. The germline gives CDR1 SGHRS, CDR2 YFSETQ. Trimming took 0 bases from V and 3 from J, leaving 7 bases between them. The CDR3 sequence is CASSLEDGYEQYF. In DNA form, the CDR3 reads TGCGCCAGCAGCTTGGAAGACGGCTACGAGCAGTACTTC.

The rearrangement joins TRBV19 to TRBJ2-3; 7 nucleotides match TRBD2. V shed 5 bases and J 0 bases; nucleotides not matched to a gene: 2. The CDR3 extends over 14 amino acids. Per germline, CDR1 LNHDA and CDR2 SQIVND (reference sequence). The CDR3 here is CASSPLASTDTQYF. The DNA of the CDR3 is TGTGCCAGTAGTCCACTAGCGAGCACAGATACGCAGTATTTT.

V usage is TRBV29-1 and J usage is TRBJ2-2; the match to TRBD1 covers 8 bases. Germline V gives CDR1 SQVTM, CDR2 ANQGSEA. The CDR3 is 13 residues long. J gave up 3 bases and V 6 bases, and 3 bases lay outside the gene matches. CDR3 in amino acids: CSVVQGDTGELFF. The CDR3 DNA reads as TGCAGCGTAGTACAGGGGGACACCGGGGAGCTGTTTTTT.